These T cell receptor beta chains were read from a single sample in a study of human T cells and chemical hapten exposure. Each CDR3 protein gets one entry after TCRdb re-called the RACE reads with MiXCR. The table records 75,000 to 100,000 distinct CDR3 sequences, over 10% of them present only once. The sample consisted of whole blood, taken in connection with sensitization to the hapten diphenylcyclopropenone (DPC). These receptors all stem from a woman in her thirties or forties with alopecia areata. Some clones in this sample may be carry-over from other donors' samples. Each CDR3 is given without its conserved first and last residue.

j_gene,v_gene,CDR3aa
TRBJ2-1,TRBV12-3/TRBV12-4,ASRGGLAGFNEQF
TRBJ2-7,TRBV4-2,ASSTASGSGGLEQY
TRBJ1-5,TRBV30,AWTAGPGTGNQPQH
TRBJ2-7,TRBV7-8,ANSPTSGRPREQY
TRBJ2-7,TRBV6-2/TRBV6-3,ASSYSSGPYEQY
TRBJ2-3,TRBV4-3,ASSQVKDTQY
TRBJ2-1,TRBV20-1,SARDSRRLADNYNEQF
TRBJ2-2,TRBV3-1,ASSQGPGELF
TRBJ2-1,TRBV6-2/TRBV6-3,ASSYLQGTSGRYNEQF
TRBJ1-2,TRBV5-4,ASSMGHPESYGYT